These 22 T cell receptor beta chains were all obtained from the same sample, sequenced in a study of CD8+CD57+ T cells in acquired aplastic anemia. Using genomic DNA as the template, TCR beta VDJ and CDR3 profiling was carried out. Using its own MiXCR run on the reads, TCRdb lists one record per CDR3 protein. The sample holds under 250,000 distinct CDR3 sequences; 30% to 35% are singletons and the top ten take about 1.1%. The sequenced sample consisted of sorted CD4+, CD8+, or CD8+CD57+ T cells (not recorded which) from PBMCs. The receptors come from a human donor in good health, serving as a control.

This clonotype was counted between two and nine times. A much bigger clone sits one base away, suggesting this may be a read error. J is TRBJ1-4 and V is TRBV20-1; D is unresolved. Germline loops: CDR1 DFQATT, CDR2 SNEGSKA (reference sequence). V lost 4 bases and J lost 0, with 6 bases in between. The CDR3 runs to 13 residues. The CDR3, as DNA: TGCAGTGCTACCGTCCCAACTAATGAAAAACTGTTTTTT. It is translated as CSATVPTNEKLFF.

This clonotype was seen a single time. A much larger clone is a single base away; this may be a read error. The chain combines TRBV30 with TRBJ1-6; D remains unclear. Germline loops: CDR1 GTSNPN, CDR2 SVGIG (reference sequence). The CDR3 is made up of 13 amino acids. The chain's CDR3 is CAWSNTSYSPLQF. Here the CDR3 DNA reads TGTGCCTGGAGTAACACCTCATATTCACCCCTCCAGTTT. The full variable domain, its missing parts supplied by reference TRBV30 and TRBJ1-6, is SQTIHQWPATLVQPVGSPLSLECTVEGTSNPNLYWYRQAAGRGLQLLFYSVGIGQISSEVPQNLSASRPQDRQFILSSKKLLLSDSGFYLCAWSNTSYSPLQFGNGTRLTVT.

This clonotype was seen repeatedly, ten times or more. V gene TRBV2 combines with J gene TRBJ1-5; D ambiguous. The V end was cut by 6 bases, the J end by 2 bases, with 14 bases between. This CDR3 is 15 amino acids long. Looked up from germline, CDR1 is SNHLY and CDR2 is FYNNEI. The CDR3 loop is CASSLGGGGNQPQHF. CDR3 in DNA: TGTGCCAGCAGCCTCGGCGGCGGGGGCAATCAGCCCCAGCATTTT.

The J gene is TRBJ1-1, the V gene TRBV29-1; D not certain. The CDR3 extends over 14 amino acids. CDR1 is SQVTM and CDR2 is ANQGSEA in the germline V gene. V dropped 3 bases and J dropped 1 base, with 12 bases sitting between them. The CDR3 DNA is TGCAGCGTTGAGACAACGGTTGGGAACACTGAAGCTTTCTTT. It is translated as CSVETTVGNTEAFF.

This clonotype has a count of ten or more. This chain links TRBV5-1 with TRBJ2-3; TRBD1 might be the D (5 bases). The germline CDR1 and CDR2 sequences are SGHRS and YFSETQ. Trimming shortened V by 2 bases and J by 0 bases, and 7 bases separated the two germline ends. CDR3 length equals 14 residues. The CDR3 spells CASSLQASTDTQYF. CDR3 sequence (DNA): TGCGCCAGCAGCTTACAGGCGAGCACAGATACGCAGTATTTT.

Concerning this clonotype itself: This may stem from a read error, because a much larger clone lies one nucleotide away. The CDR3 does not close with the conserved phenylalanine or tryptophan, likely indicating a read error. The DNA is left out, because the CDR3 cannot be placed on it with certainty; the CDR3 is given as TCRdb lists it. CDR3 loop: CASSPPSLKGIHL. This rearrangement joins TRBV11-1 to TRBJ2-5; TRBD2 is the table's D call and was not checked against the DNA. Termini included, the CDR3 measures 13 amino acids. Germline V gene sequence: CDR1 SGHAT, CDR2 FQDESV (reference sequence).

This clonotype was recorded a few times. The chain has TRBV5-5 and TRBJ1-3; D not resolved. Germline values: CDR1 SGHKS, CDR2 YYEKEE (reference sequence). Trimming removed 1 base at V and 0 bases at J, with 11 bases between. There are 16 residues in the CDR3. CDR3 residues: CASSLYGSSSGNTIYF. The CDR3 coding sequence is TGTGCCAGCAGCTTGTATGGCAGTAGCTCTGGAAACACCATATATTTT. The full variable domain, rest sourced from reference TRBV5-5 and TRBJ1-3, is DAGVTQSPTHLIKTRGQQVTLRCSPISGHKSVSWYQQVLGQGPQFIFQYYEKEERGRGNFPDRFSARQFPNYSSELNVNALLLGDSALYLCASSLYGSSSGNTIYFGEGSWLTVV.

This clonotype was seen repeatedly, ten times or more. The chain carries TRBV19 and TRBJ1-4, with D tentatively TRBD1 (6 bases). Trimming stripped 5 bases from V and 8 bases from J, with 18 bases between. Germline assignment: CDR1 LNHDA and CDR2 SQIVND (reference sequence). The CDR3 is 15 amino acids. The CDR3 nucleotides are TGTGCCAGTAGTGGTTGGGGGCAGACCGAAGAAAAACTGTTTTTT. This encodes CASSGWGQTEEKLFF.

The CDR3 DNA sequence: TGCAGCGCCAATCAGGGGACAGGGGACACTGAAGCTTTCTTT. Translation gives CSANQGTGDTEAFF. V is TRBV29-1 and J is TRBJ1-1, with 10 bases aligning to TRBD1. CDR3 length equals 14 residues. Germline CDR1 is SQVTM and CDR2 is ANQGSEA. V gave up 7 bases and J gave up 3 bases; unmatched junction bases: 8.

There are many counts of this clonotype. V is TRBV11-2 and J is TRBJ2-5; TRBD2 is a possible D gene (5 bases). V shed 5 bases and J shed 5 bases, with 12 bases lying between them. Germline V gives CDR1 SGHAT, CDR2 FQNNGV. This CDR3 is 13 amino acids long. CDR3 in amino acids: CASSVRTGETQYF. The CDR3 DNA reads TGTGCCAGCAGCGTCCGGACTGGCGAGACCCAGTACTTC.

Concerning this clonotype: A read error may account for a junction end that differs from germline. The rearrangement joins TRBV4-1 to TRBJ1-3; D gene unclear. In germline, CDR1 is MGHRA, CDR2 YSYEKL. The CDR3 is 16 amino acids. The CDR3 DNA reads as TGCGCCAGCAACCAAGATTTCTGGACGCCTGGAAACACCATATATTTT. Protein sequence: CASNQDFWTPGNTIYF.

This clonotype was found many times. CDR3 bases: TGCGCCAGCAGCGTAGAAACCAGCGCAGATACGCAGTATTTT. Protein product: CASSVETSADTQYF. The rearrangement links TRBV5-1 to TRBJ2-3; no clear D. V shed 4 bases and J shed 4 bases, with 13 bases lying between them. CDR1 SGHRS and CDR2 YFSETQ come from the germline V gene. There are 14 residues in the CDR3.

The chain carries TRBV29-1 and TRBJ2-3; 10 nucleotides agree with TRBD1. This CDR3 has 17 amino acids. CDR1 is SQVTM and CDR2 is ANQGSEA in the germline V gene. Trimming took 6 bases from V and 4 from J; bases not matched to a gene: 16. CDR3 protein: CSVCPPRGQGIADTQYF. The CDR3, as DNA: TGCAGCGTGTGCCCGCCGCGGGGACAGGGGATCGCAGATACGCAGTATTTT.

Only a few counts were recorded for this clonotype. The gene calls are TRBV9 and TRBJ1-3; D is uncertain. The CDR3 contains 18 residues. V lost 0 bases to trimming and J lost 0 bases, with 16 bases between them. The V gene's germline CDR1 is SGDLS and CDR2 YYNGEE. The chain's CDR3 is CASSVGPRSGGSGNTIYF. The CDR3 DNA reads TGTGCCAGCAGCGTAGGACCGCGCTCGGGAGGCTCTGGAAACACCATATATTTT.

At least ten counts were recorded for this clonotype. The chain is built from TRBV2 and TRBJ2-2; 8 bases fit TRBD1. The CDR3 is 16 amino acids. The germline gives CDR1 SNHLY, CDR2 FYNNEI. With 0 bases clipped from V and 6 bases from J, the junction kept 6 bases outside the gene matches. The CDR3 loop reads CASSEARTGRSGELFF. The CDR3 bases are TGTGCCAGCAGTGAAGCCCGGACAGGGAGGTCCGGGGAGCTGTTTTTT. Full variable domain (rest looked up from reference TRBV2 and TRBJ2-2): EPEVTQTPSHQVTQMGQEVILRCVPISNHLYFYWYRQILGQKVEFLVSFYNNEISEKSEIFDDQFSVERPDGSNFTLKIRSTKLEDSAMYFCASSEARTGRSGELFFGEGSRLTVL.

This clonotype was recorded many times. V and J are TRBV19 and TRBJ2-1; D not resolved. The CDR3 sequence is 13 residues long. Trimming took 3 bases from V and 8 from J, leaving 11 bases between them. Looked up from germline, CDR1 is LNHDA and CDR2 is SQIVND (reference sequence). CDR3 amino acids: CASSMPGVDEQFF. The CDR3, as DNA: TGTGCCAGTAGTATGCCGGGTGTAGATGAGCAGTTCTTC. The whole variable domain, remainder taken from reference TRBV19 and TRBJ2-1, is DGGITQSPKYLFRKEGQNVTLSCEQNLNHDAMYWYRQDPGQGLRLIYYSQIVNDFQKGDIAEGYSVSREKKESFPLTVTSAQKNPTAFYLCASSMPGVDEQFFGPGTRLTVL.

This clonotype occurred a few times. This chain links TRBV11-1 with TRBJ2-2; perhaps TRBD1 as D (6 bases). The CDR3 has 17 amino acids. Trimming removed 3 bases at V and 1 base at J, with 15 bases between. The germline V gene encodes CDR1 SGHAT and CDR2 FQDESV (reference sequence). The CDR3 nucleotides are TGTGCCAGCAGCTTGTTGTCAGGGGCTAGGAACACCGGGGAGCTGTTTTTT. This gives the protein CASSLLSGARNTGELFF. Looking up the rest from reference TRBV11-1 and TRBJ2-2 gives the full variable domain: EAEVAQSPRYKITEKSQAVAFWCDPISGHATLYWYRQILGQGPELLVQFQDESVVDDSQLPKDRFSAERLKGVDSTLKIQPAELGDSAMYLCASSLLSGARNTGELFFGEGSRLTVL.

This clonotype was recorded many times. This chain joins TRBV19 and TRBJ1-1; D ambiguous. V lost 3 bases to trimming and J lost 4 bases, with 9 bases between them. The CDR3 extends over 13 amino acids. Germline CDR1 is LNHDA and CDR2 is SQIVND (reference sequence). The CDR3 DNA is TGTGCCAGTAGTATCGGGTTCGGCACTGAAGCTTTCTTT. This sequence encodes CASSIGFGTEAFF.

Ten or more counts support this clonotype. The gene calls are TRBV19 and TRBJ1-5; no reliable D call. The CDR3 has 15 amino acids. Germline V CDR1 and CDR2: LNHDA, SQIVND (reference sequence). The V gene lost 4 bases and the J gene lost 7 bases, with 17 bases spanning the gap. The chain's CDR3 is CASSREGLGGQPQHF. The CDR3 DNA reads as TGTGCCAGTAGTAGGGAGGGTCTCGGTGGGCAGCCCCAGCATTTT.

V is TRBV4-2 and J is TRBJ2-1, with 10 bases that match TRBD1. J gave up 4 bases and V 2 bases, and 5 bases lay outside the gene matches. Germline assignment: CDR1 LGHNA and CDR2 YNFKEQ. The CDR3 length is 16 residues. The CDR3 nucleotides are TGTGCCAGCAGCCAAAAGGACAGGGGGTCATACAATGAGCAGTTCTTC. It yields the protein CASSQKDRGSYNEQFF.

This clonotype was recorded a few times. This may arise from a read error, as a much more abundant clone is one base away. The V and J genes are TRBV24-1 and TRBJ2-7; TRBD2 might be the D (5 bases). Germline assignment: CDR1 KGHDR and CDR2 SFDVKD. The CDR3 consists of 15 residues. Deletions cut 8 bases from V and 7 bases from J, with 23 bases between. This chain's CDR3 is CATTGVSPDGDEQYF. CDR3 in DNA: TGTGCCACCACCGGGGTCAGTCCGGACGGGGATGAGCAGTACTTC.

This clonotype was counted between two and nine times. The chain employs TRBV19 and TRBJ1-5; D ambiguous. V was pared by 4 bases and J by 4 bases, with 8 bases between. The CDR3 extends over 13 amino acids. Germline CDR1 reads LNHDA; CDR2 reads SQIVND (reference sequence). CDR3 bases: TGTGCCAGTAGTACGTTGAGGAATCAGCCCCAGCATTTT. This translates into CASSTLRNQPQHF.